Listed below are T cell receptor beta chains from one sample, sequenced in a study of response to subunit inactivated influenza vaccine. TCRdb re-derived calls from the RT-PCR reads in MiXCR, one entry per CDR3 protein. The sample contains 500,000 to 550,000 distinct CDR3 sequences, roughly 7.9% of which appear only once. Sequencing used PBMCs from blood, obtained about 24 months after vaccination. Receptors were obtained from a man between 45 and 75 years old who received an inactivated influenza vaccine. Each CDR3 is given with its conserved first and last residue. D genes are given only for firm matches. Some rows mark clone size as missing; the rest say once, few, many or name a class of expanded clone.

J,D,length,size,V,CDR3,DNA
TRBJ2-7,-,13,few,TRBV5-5,CASIRQGGYEQYF,TGTGCCAGCATCCGTCAGGGGGGATACGAGCAGTACTTC
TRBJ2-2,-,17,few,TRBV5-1,CASSLAPYTGNTGELFF,TGCGCCAGCAGCTTGGCGCCGTATACAGGGAACACCGGGGAGCTGTTTTTT
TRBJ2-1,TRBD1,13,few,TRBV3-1,CASSPGGINEQFF,TGTGCCAGCAGCCCAGGGGGCATCAATGAGCAGTTCTTC
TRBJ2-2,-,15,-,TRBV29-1,CSVGEGGVNTGELFF,TGCAGCGTTGGGGAAGGGGGAGTGAACACCGGGGAGCTGTTTTTT
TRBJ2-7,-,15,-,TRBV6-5,CASSYSWGSSYEQYF,TGTGCCAGCAGTTACTCTTGGGGCAGCTCCTACGAGCAGTACTTC
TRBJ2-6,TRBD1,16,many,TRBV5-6,CASSWGQGPGANVLTF,TGTGCCAGCAGCTGGGGACAGGGCCCTGGGGCCAACGTCCTGACTTTC
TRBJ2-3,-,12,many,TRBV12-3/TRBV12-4,CASRPDTDTQYF,TGTGCCAGCAGACCCGATACAGATACGCAGTATTTT
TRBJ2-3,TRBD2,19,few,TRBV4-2,CASSQAFGAGGITENTQYF,TGTGCCAGCAGCCAAGCCTTCGGGGCGGGGGGAATCACGGAGAATACGCAGTATTTT
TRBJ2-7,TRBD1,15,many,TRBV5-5,CASSPSGGLSYEQYF,TGTGCCAGCAGCCCCTCAGGGGGTCTATCCTACGAGCAGTACTTC
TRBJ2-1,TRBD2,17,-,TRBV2,CASRGTSGGGPYNEQFF,TGTGCCAGCAGAGGGACTAGCGGGGGTGGTCCCTACAATGAGCAGTTCTTC
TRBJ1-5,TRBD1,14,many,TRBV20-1,CSAMPGQGYQPQHF,TGCAGTGCTATGCCGGGACAGGGGTATCAGCCCCAGCATTTT
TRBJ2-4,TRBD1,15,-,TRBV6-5,CASSYQGELENIQYF,TGTGCCAGCAGTTACCAGGGGGAGCTTGAAAACATTCAGTACTTC
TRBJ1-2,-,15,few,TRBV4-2,CASSQVWDVNYGYTF,TGTGCCAGCAGCCAAGTGTGGGACGTCAACTATGGCTACACCTTC
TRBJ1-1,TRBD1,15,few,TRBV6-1,CASRRTGGVKTEAFF,TGTGCCAGCAGGAGGACAGGGGGCGTCAAGACTGAAGCTTTCTTT
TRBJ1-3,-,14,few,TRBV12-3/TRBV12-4,CASSFRQSGNTIYF,TGTGCCAGCAGCTTCCGACAGTCTGGAAACACCATATATTTT
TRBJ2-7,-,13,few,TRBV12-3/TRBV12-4,CASSRFMVHEQYF,TGTGCCAGCAGTCGTTTTATGGTCCACGAGCAGTACTTC
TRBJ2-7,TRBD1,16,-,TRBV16,CASSQRDRGHWQEQYF,TGTGCCAGCAGCCAACGGGACAGGGGGCATTGGCAGGAGCAGTACTTC
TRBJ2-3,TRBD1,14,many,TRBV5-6,CASSIRGRADTQYF,TGTGCCAGCAGCATCAGGGGGCGGGCAGATACGCAGTATTTT
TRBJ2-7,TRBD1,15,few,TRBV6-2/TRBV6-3,CASSYGQGVSYEQYF,TGTGCCAGCAGTTACGGACAGGGAGTCTCCTACGAGCAGTACTTC
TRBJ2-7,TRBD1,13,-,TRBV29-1,CSVSEGQGIEQYF,TGCAGCGTATCCGAGGGACAGGGGATCGAGCAGTACTTC
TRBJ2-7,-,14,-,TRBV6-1,CASSEPGQSYGQYF,TGTGCCAGCAGTGAACCCGGACAATCATACGGGCAGTACTTC
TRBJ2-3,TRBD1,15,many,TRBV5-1,CASSVQGFFTDTQYF,TGCGCCAGCAGCGTACAGGGGTTCTTCACAGATACGCAGTATTTT
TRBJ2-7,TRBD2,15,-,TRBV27,CASSFYSGSIYEQYF,TGTGCCAGCAGTTTTTATAGCGGGAGTATTTACGAGCAGTACTTC
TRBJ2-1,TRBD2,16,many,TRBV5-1,CASSRTSGGAYNEQFF,TGCGCCAGCAGCAGGACTAGCGGGGGGGCCTACAATGAGCAGTTCTTC
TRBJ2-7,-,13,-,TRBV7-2,CASSYRQLYEQYF,TGTGCCAGCAGCTACCGACAGCTCTACGAGCAGTACTTC
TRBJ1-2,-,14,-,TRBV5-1,CASSSSSGNYGYTF,TGCGCCAGCAGCTCGAGCTCGGGAAACTATGGCTACACCTTC
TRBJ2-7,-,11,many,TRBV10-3,CAISNTGEQYF,TGTGCCATCAGTAATACAGGGGAGCAGTACTTC
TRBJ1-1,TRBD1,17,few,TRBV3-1,CASSQVWTGIMNTEAFF,TGTGCCAGCAGCCAAGTCTGGACAGGAATCATGAACACTGAAGCTTTCTTT
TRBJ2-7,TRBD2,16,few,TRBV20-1,CSARPTSGPSSYEQYF,TGCAGTGCTAGACCGACTAGCGGGCCTAGCTCCTACGAGCAGTACTTC